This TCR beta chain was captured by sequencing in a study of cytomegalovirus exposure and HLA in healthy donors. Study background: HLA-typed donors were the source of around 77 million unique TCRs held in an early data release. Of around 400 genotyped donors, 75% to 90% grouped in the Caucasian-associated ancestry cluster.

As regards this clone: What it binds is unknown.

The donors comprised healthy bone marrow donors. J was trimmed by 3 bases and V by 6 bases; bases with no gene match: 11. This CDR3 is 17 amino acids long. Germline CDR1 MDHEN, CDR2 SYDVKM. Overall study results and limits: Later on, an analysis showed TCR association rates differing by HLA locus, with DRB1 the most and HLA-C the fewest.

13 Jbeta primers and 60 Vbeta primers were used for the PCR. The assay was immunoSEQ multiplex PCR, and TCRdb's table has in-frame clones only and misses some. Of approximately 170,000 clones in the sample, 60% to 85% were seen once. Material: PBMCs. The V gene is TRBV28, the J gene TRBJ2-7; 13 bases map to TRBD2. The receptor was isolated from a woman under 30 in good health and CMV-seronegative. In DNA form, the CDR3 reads TGTGCCAGCAGGCCAACCGGGACTAGCGGGGAAGACTACGAGCAGTACTTC. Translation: CASRPTGTSGEDYEQYF.